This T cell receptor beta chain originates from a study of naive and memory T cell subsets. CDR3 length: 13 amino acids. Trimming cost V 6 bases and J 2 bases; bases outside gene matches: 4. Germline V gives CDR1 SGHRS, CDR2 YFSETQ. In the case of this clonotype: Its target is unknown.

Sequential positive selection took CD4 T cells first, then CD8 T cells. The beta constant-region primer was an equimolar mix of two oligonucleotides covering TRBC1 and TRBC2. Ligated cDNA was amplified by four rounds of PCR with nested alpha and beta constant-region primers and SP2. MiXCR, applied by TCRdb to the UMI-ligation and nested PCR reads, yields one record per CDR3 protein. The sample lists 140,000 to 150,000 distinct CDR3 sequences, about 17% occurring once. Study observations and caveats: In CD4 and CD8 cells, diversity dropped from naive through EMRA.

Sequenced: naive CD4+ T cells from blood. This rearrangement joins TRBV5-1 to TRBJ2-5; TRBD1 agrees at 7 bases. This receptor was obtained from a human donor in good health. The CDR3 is CASKGTAQETQYF. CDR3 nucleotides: TGCGCCAGCAAGGGGACAGCACAAGAGACCCAGTACTTC.